One and the same sample provided the 13 T cell receptor beta chains below, sequenced in a study of CD8+ T cells in alopecia areata. Treatment: oral pan-JAK inhibitor, 5-10 mg twice daily. RNA, once extracted, was reverse transcribed into cDNA for use as the sequencing template. Sequencing was performed with immunoSEQ multiplex PCR; in TCRdb, only in-frame clones are kept and a portion is missing. The profile shows around 100,000 clones, 50% to 75% of them singletons. The sample consisted of CD8+ T cells sorted from blood, taken at week 24, from a patient treated with tofacitinib. The receptors shown here come from a human donor with alopecia areata.

The rearrangement uses TRBV19 and TRBJ2-7; the D gene is possibly TRBD2 (6 bases). V lost 5 bases, J lost 4 bases, and 12 bases lay in between. The CDR3 totals 13 residues. Germline CDR1 and CDR2: LNHDA and SQIVND (reference sequence). CDR3 bases: TGTGCCAGTAGTTTCGGGGGATCTTACGAGCAGTACTTC. It codes for CASSFGGSYEQYF. The full variable domain, its missing parts supplied by reference TRBV19 and TRBJ2-7, is DGGITQSPKYLFRKEGQNVTLSCEQNLNHDAMYWYRQDPGQGLRLIYYSQIVNDFQKGDIAEGYSVSREKKESFPLTVTSAQKNPTAFYLCASSFGGSYEQYFGPGTRLTVT.

This clone has just one count. The chain couples TRBV28 to TRBJ1-1, with D perhaps matching TRBD1 (6 bases). The CDR3 loop spans 13 amino acids. With 2 bases removed from V and 6 bases from J, the gap between germline ends came to 10 bases. CDR1 and CDR2 from the germline V gene are MDHEN and SYDVKM. This chain's CDR3 is CASSLGGAAEAFF. CDR3 coding DNA: TGTGCCAGCAGTTTAGGGGGCGCCGCTGAAGCTTTCTTT.

V and J are TRBV29-1 and TRBJ2-3; D possibly corresponds to TRBD2 (7 bases). From germline, CDR1 is SQVTM and CDR2 ANQGSEA. Trimming left V 4 bases short and J 0 bases short, with 11 bases between. This CDR3 spans 14 amino acids. The CDR3 DNA sequence: TGCAGCGTTGTTGGGGGGGCAAGCACAGATACGCAGTATTTT. This sequence encodes CSVVGGASTDTQYF.

J is TRBJ2-7 and V is TRBV7-9; D unresolved. The CDR3 runs to 12 residues. V lost 8 bases, J lost 5 bases, and 13 bases lay in between. Germline lookup yields CDR1 SEHNR and CDR2 FQNEAQ (reference sequence). CDR3 bases: TGTGCCAGCGGCTGGCAATCCGACGAGCAGTACTTC. This gives the protein CASGWQSDEQYF.

The chain carries TRBV19 and TRBJ1-5; no reliable D call. The CDR3 spans 14 residues. Germline lookup yields CDR1 LNHDA and CDR2 SQIVND (reference sequence). Trimming stripped 3 bases from V and 4 bases from J, with 10 bases between. CDR3 sequence reads: CASSIPGGNQPQHF. For the CDR3, the DNA is TGTGCCAGTAGTATCCCAGGAGGGAATCAGCCCCAGCATTTT.

The chain joins TRBV30 to TRBJ1-1; D remains ambiguous. This CDR3 has 12 residues. V was clipped by 0 bases and J by 11 bases, with 13 bases between them. CDR1 and CDR2 (germline): GTSNPN, SVGIG (reference sequence). In nucleotides, the CDR3 is TGTGCCTGGAGTGTCTTGCACGAACGGGCTTTCTTT. This encodes CAWSVLHERAFF.

This chain joins TRBV30 and TRBJ2-5; D is undetermined. The CDR3 has 11 amino acids. Germline-derived CDR1 and CDR2 are GTSNPN and SVGIG (reference sequence). With 3 bases removed from V and 5 bases from J, the gap between germline ends came to 7 bases. The CDR3 sequence: CAWRDGETQYF. The CDR3 DNA follows: TGTGCCTGGAGAGATGGGGAGACCCAGTACTTC.

There are a few counts of this clone. The rearrangement links TRBV12-5 to TRBJ1-1; D is ambiguous. This CDR3 region has 14 residues. CDR1 and CDR2 (germline): LGHNT, FRNRAP. V was pared by 1 base and J by 1 base, with 7 bases between. CDR3 bases: TGTGCTAGTGGTTTGGAAGTCACGAACACTGAAGCTTTCTTT. Translation: CASGLEVTNTEAFF.

This clone was detected only a few times. The chain employs TRBV29-1 and TRBJ2-1, with D maybe TRBD2 (7 bases). The germline V gene has CDR1 SQVTM and CDR2 ANQGSEA. Deletions cut 3 bases from V and 2 bases from J, with 11 bases between. This CDR3 region has 14 residues. In DNA form, the CDR3 reads TGCAGCGTTGACAGGGAGGGGGCCTACAATGAGCAGTTCTTC. The encoded protein is CSVDREGAYNEQFF.

The chain joins TRBV4-1 to TRBJ1-2; D uncertain. This CDR3 comprises 15 residues. Germline CDR1 is MGHRA and CDR2 is YSYEKL. V lost 0 bases and J lost 8, with 16 bases in between. The DNA for the CDR3 is TGCGCCAGCAGCCAAGAACGCGGGCTACCTGGCGGCTACACCTTC. It translates to CASSQERGLPGGYTF.

This rearrangement joins TRBV29-1 to TRBJ1-1, with D uncertain. With 6 bases removed from V and 3 bases from J, the gap between germline ends came to 14 bases. CDR1 and CDR2 (germline): SQVTM, ANQGSEA. The CDR3 extends over 13 amino acids. In DNA, the CDR3 is TGCAGCGTGGGGTGGGGTCGGGACACTGAAGCTTTCTTT. It encodes CSVGWGRDTEAFF.

The sample holds a few counts of this clone. The V gene is TRBV6-6, the J gene TRBJ2-1; D gene ambiguous. The CDR3 is made up of 14 amino acids. Germline CDR1 MNHNY, CDR2 SVGAGI (reference sequence). V was shortened by 0 bases and J by 5 bases, with 8 bases between the two germline ends. The CDR3 DNA reads as TGTGCCAGCAGTTACTCGTCGGAAAACAATGAGCAGTTCTTC. Protein sequence: CASSYSSENNEQFF.

This chain uses TRBV18 with TRBJ1-2, with D possibly being TRBD1 (6 bases). Germline CDR1 is KGHSH and CDR2 is LQKENI. V lost 4 bases and J 3 bases, leaving 9 bases between the germline ends. The CDR3 consists of 13 residues. The chain's CDR3 is CASSLGGDYGYTF. In nucleotides, the CDR3 is TGTGCCAGCTCACTCGGGGGCGACTATGGCTACACCTTC.